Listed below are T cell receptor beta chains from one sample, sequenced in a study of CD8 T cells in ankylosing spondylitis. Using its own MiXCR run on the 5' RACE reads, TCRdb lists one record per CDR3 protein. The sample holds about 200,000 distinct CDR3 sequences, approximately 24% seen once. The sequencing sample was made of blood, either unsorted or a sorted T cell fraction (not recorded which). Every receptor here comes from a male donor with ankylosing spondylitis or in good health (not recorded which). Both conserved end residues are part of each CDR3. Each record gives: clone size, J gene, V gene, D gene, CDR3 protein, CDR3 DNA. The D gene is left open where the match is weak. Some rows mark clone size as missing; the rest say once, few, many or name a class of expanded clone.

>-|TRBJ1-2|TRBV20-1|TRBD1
CSARGAGGGYTF
TGCAGTGCCCGCGGGGCAGGGGGTGGCTACACCTTC
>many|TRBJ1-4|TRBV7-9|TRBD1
CASSIPGQPNEKLFF
TGTGCCAGCAGCATACCGGGACAGCCTAATGAAAAACTGTTTTTT
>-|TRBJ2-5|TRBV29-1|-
CSVTRVVQGSETQYF
TGCAGCGTAACCCGGGTGGTTCAGGGTTCCGAGACCCAGTACTTC
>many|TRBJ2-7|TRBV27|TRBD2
CASSLTRASGVYEQYF
TGTGCCAGCAGTTTAACCCGGGCTAGCGGGGTCTACGAGCAGTACTTC
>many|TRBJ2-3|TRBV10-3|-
CAIGGGPSGKPPQYF
TGTGCCATCGGAGGGGGCCCTAGCGGAAAACCCCCGCAGTATTTT
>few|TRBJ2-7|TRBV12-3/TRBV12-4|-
CASGSEPTYEQYF
TGTGCCAGCGGCTCAGAACCCACCTACGAGCAGTACTTC
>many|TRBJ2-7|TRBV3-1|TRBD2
CASSQEALRSSGVSYEQYF
TGTGCCAGCAGCCAAGAAGCTTTGAGGTCTAGCGGGGTCTCCTACGAGCAGTACTTC
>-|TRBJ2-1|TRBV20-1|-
CSATLYNEQFF
TGCAGTGCTACTCTCTACAATGAGCAGTTCTTC
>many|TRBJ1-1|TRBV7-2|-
CASSLAQGGTEAFF
TGTGCCAGCAGCTTAGCCCAGGGTGGAACTGAAGCTTTCTTT
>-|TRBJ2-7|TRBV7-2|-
CASSLDSVSSYEQYF
TGTGCCAGCAGCTTGGACAGCGTTAGCTCCTACGAGCAGTACTTC
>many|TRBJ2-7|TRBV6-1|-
CASSPPGNRRTYEQYF
TGTGCCAGCAGTCCGCCGGGTAACAGGAGAACCTACGAGCAGTACTTC
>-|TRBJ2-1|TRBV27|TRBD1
CASSAIGTGSNRYNEQFF
TGTGCCAGCAGTGCGATAGGGACAGGGAGTAACCGTTACAATGAGCAGTTCTTC
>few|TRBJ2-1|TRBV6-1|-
CASRRSGSSYNEQFF
TGTGCCAGCAGACGGAGTGGAAGCTCCTACAATGAGCAGTTCTTC
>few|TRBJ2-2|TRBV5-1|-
CASSSSGQGNTGELFF
TGCGCCAGCAGCAGCTCGGGACAAGGGAACACCGGGGAGCTGTTTTTT
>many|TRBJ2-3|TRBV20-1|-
CSARVIGPDTQYF
TGCAGTGCTAGAGTGATAGGGCCAGATACGCAGTATTTT
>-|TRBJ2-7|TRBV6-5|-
CASSYSSGKQYF
TGTGCCAGCAGTTACTCGTCGGGGAAGCAGTACTTC
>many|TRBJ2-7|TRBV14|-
CASSYGGYYAQYF
TGTGCCAGCAGCTATGGGGGATACTACGCGCAGTACTTC
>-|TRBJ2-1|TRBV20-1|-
CSAQRGSGGNEQFF
TGCAGTGCTCAGAGGGGCAGTGGTGGCAATGAGCAGTTCTTC
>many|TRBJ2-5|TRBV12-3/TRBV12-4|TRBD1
CASSFHRGQETQYF
TGTGCCAGCAGTTTCCACAGGGGGCAGGAGACCCAGTACTTC
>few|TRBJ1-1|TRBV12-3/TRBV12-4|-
CASSLLGDTEAFF
TGTGCCAGCAGTTTGTTGGGGGACACTGAAGCTTTCTTT
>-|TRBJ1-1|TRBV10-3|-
CAISEFELNTEAFF
TGTGCCATCAGTGAGTTTGAGTTGAACACTGAAGCTTTCTTT
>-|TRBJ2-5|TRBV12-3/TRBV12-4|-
CASSFKLYETQYF
TGTGCCAGCAGTTTCAAGTTATACGAGACCCAGTACTTC
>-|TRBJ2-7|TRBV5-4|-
CASSLAGVPYEQYF
TGTGCCAGCAGCTTGGCGGGAGTCCCCTACGAGCAGTACTTC
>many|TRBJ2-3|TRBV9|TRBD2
CASSLRSGTRPDTQYF
TGTGCCAGCAGCCTACGTTCCGGGACTAGGCCAGATACGCAGTATTTT
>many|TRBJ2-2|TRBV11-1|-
CASSQKSGIHTGELFF
TGTGCCAGCAGCCAAAAATCGGGTATTCACACCGGGGAGCTGTTTTTT
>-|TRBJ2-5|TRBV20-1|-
CSARQWDGETQYF
TGCAGTGCTAGGCAGTGGGACGGGGAGACCCAGTACTTC
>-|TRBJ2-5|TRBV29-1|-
CSAYGVGETQYF
TGCAGCGCCTACGGGGTGGGAGAGACCCAGTACTTC
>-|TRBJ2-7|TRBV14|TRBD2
CASSQGTSGTSYEQYF
TGTGCCAGCAGCCAAGGGACTAGCGGTACCTCCTACGAGCAGTACTTC
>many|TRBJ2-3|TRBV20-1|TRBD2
CSARDQKREITDTQYF
TGCAGTGCTAGAGATCAAAAGCGGGAGATCACAGATACGCAGTATTTT
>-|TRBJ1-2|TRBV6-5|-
CASSTPTAVYDYGYTF
TGTGCCAGCAGTACTCCGACGGCGGTGTACGACTATGGCTACACCTTC
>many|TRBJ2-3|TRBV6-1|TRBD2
CASSRTSVDTQYF
TGTGCCAGCAGTCGGACTAGCGTAGATACGCAGTATTTT
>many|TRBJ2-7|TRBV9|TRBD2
CASSVGASGRSSYEQYF
TGTGCCAGCAGCGTAGGTGCTAGCGGGCGGAGCTCCTACGAGCAGTACTTC
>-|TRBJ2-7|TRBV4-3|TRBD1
CASSQVDRGFEQYF
TGCGCCAGCAGCCAAGTGGACAGGGGCTTCGAGCAGTACTTC
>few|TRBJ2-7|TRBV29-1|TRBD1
CSVLRDRVPYEQYF
TGCAGCGTCCTTCGGGACAGGGTCCCCTACGAGCAGTACTTC
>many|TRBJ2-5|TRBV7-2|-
CASSLGKETQYF
TGTGCCAGCAGCTTAGGGAAGGAGACCCAGTACTTC
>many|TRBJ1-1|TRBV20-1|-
CSAGGDSGNTEAFF
TGCAGTGCCGGGGGGGACTCTGGGAACACTGAAGCTTTCTTT
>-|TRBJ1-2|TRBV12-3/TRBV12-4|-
CASSLSHREAYGYTF
TGTGCCAGCAGTTTGAGTCACAGGGAAGCCTATGGCTACACCTTC
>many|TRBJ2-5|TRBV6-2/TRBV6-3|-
CASSPVGRSETQYF
TGTGCCAGCAGTCCAGTGGGACGGTCGGAGACCCAGTACTTC
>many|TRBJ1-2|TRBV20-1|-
CSARDLVGGAGYTF
TGCAGTGCTAGAGATCTAGTCGGAGGGGCCGGCTACACCTTC
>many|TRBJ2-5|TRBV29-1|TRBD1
CSGLPLRDRDRETQYF
TGCAGCGGCCTACCTCTTAGGGACAGGGATCGAGAGACCCAGTACTTC
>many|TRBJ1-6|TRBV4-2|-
CASSQAGTSPLHF
TGTGCCAGCAGCCAAGCCGGGACTTCACCCCTCCACTTT
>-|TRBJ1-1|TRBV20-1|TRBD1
CSARDGTGGSEAFF
TGCAGTGCTAGAGATGGGACAGGGGGTTCTGAAGCTTTCTTT
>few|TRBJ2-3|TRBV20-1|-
CSATTPGAGDTQYF
TGCAGTGCCACTACCCCCGGGGCGGGAGATACGCAGTATTTT
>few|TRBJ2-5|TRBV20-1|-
CSARDRQPGQETQYF
TGCAGTGCTAGAGATCGGCAGCCCGGCCAAGAGACCCAGTACTTC
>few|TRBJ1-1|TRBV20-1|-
CSARSPGVSEAFF
TGCAGTGCTCGCTCACCTGGGGTGTCTGAAGCTTTCTTT
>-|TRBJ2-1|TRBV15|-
CATSREGSGPRGEQFF
TGTGCCACCAGCAGAGAGGGTAGCGGTCCTAGGGGTGAGCAGTTCTTC
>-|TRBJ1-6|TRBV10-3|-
CAISEGQLNSPLHF
TGTGCCATCAGTGAGGGGCAGCTCAATTCACCCCTCCACTTT
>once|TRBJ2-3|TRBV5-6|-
CASSLGQQPTDTQYF
TGTGCCAGCAGCCTAGGACAGCAACCCACAGATACGCAGTATTTT
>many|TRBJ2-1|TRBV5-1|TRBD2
CASSLGPGLAGGPMIF
TGCGCCAGCAGCTTGGGGCCGGGACTAGCGGGAGGGCCGATGATCTTC
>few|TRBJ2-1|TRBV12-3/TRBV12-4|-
CASRPQNFYNEQFF
TGTGCCAGCAGACCGCAAAACTTCTACAATGAGCAGTTCTTC
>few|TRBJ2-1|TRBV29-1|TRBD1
CSVGSRGNEQFF
TGCAGCGTTGGGTCCAGGGGGAATGAGCAGTTCTTC
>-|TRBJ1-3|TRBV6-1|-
CASNVQGVSSGNTIYF
TGTGCCAGCAACGTACAGGGTGTCAGCTCTGGAAACACCATATATTTT